These T cell receptor beta chains were read from a single sample in a study of blood T cell repertoires in COVID-19. The assay was immunoSEQ multiplex PCR, and TCRdb's table has in-frame clones only and misses some. The sample lists about 370,000 clones; approximately 90% were seen once. The source material was PBMCs or T cells enriched from blood (not recorded which). These receptors were collected from a man aged 18 to 30 who had recovered from COVID-19. CDR3s include the opening cysteine and the closing phenylalanine or tryptophan. D genes are given only for firm matches. The size entry is marked missing in some rows and otherwise reads once, few, many or a size class.

>NA|NA|TRBV2|TRBJ2-3
CASSEIQTTDTQYF
TGTGCCAGCAGTGAAATACAGACCACAGATACGCAGTATTTT
>NA|NA|TRBV5-6|TRBJ2-3
CASSPKLGGGGTQYF
TGTGCCAGCAGCCCCAAACTAGGGGGGGGTGGGACGCAGTATTTT
>NA|NA|TRBV6-1|TRBJ2-1
CASSEAQGLNEQFF
TGTGCCAGCAGTGAAGCGCAGGGGCTCAATGAGCAGTTCTTC
>once|TRBD2|TRBV5-4|TRBJ2-3
CASSFGLAADTQYF
TGTGCCAGCAGCTTTGGACTAGCGGCAGATACGCAGTATTTT
>NA|TRBD2|TRBV7-2|TRBJ2-1
CASSLVRVLAGNNEQFF
TGTGCCAGCAGCTTAGTGAGGGTACTAGCGGGGAACAATGAGCAGTTCTTC
>NA|TRBD2|TRBV11-1|TRBJ2-7
CASSSGGSYEQYF
TGTGCCAGCAGCTCGGGGGGATCCTACGAGCAGTACTTC
>NA|NA|TRBV27|TRBJ1-1
CASSLSGKTEAFF
TGTGCCAGCAGTCTGTCCGGGAAAACTGAAGCTTTCTTT
>NA|NA|TRBV21-1|TRBJ1-5
CASSKGEGRGKNQPQHF
TGTGCCAGCAGCAAAGGGGAGGGGAGAGGGAAAAATCAGCCCCAGCATTTT
>NA|TRBD1|TRBV5-6|TRBJ1-2
CASSHLDRGLSYGYTF
TGTGCCAGCAGCCACCTGGACAGGGGGCTATCCTATGGCTACACCTTC
>NA|TRBD1|TRBV3-1/TRBV3-2|TRBJ1-1
CASSQAAGGGAAFF
TGTGCCAGCAGCCAAGCCGCAGGGGGCGGTGCAGCTTTCTTT
>NA|NA|TRBV6-1|TRBJ2-7
CASSQGGRATYEQYF
TGTGCCAGCTCCCAGGGCGGACGGGCAACCTACGAGCAGTACTTC
>NA|TRBD1|TRBV9|TRBJ2-1
CASSRHSDEGWTGGNLNNEQFF
TGTGCCAGCAGCCGTCACAGCGATGAGGGATGGACAGGGGGCAATTTAAACAATGAGCAGTTCTTC
>NA|TRBD2|TRBV12-5|TRBJ2-2
CASGRTGGTSEKTGELFF
TGTGCTAGTGGTAGGACGGGCGGCACTAGCGAGAAGACCGGGGAGCTGTTTTTT
>NA|NA|TRBV4-2|TRBJ2-5
CASSQGRTFSGETQYF
TGTGCCAGCAGCCAAGGGAGGACTTTCTCCGGGGAGACCCAGTACTTC
>NA|TRBD1|TRBV2|TRBJ2-2
CASSPQGTNTGELFF
TGTGCCAGCAGTCCACAGGGGACGAACACCGGGGAGCTGTTTTTT
>few|NA|TRBV24-1|TRBJ1-1
CATSDSKARGNTEAFF
TGTGCCACCAGTGATTCCAAGGCACGGGGGAACACTGAAGCTTTCTTT
>NA|TRBD1|TRBV28|TRBJ1-1
CASSLNDREMAFF
TGTGCCAGCAGTTTAAACGACAGGGAAATGGCTTTCTTT
>NA|TRBD1|TRBV28|TRBJ1-2
CASGQGQANYGYTF
TGTGCCAGCGGACAGGGGCAAGCTAACTATGGCTACACCTTC
>NA|NA|TRBV29-1|TRBJ1-2
CSVAPQGSLANYGYTF
TGCAGCGTAGCACCTCAAGGTTCCCTAGCTAACTATGGCTACACCTTC
>NA|TRBD2|TRBV10-3|TRBJ2-1
CAISESLAGGNEQFF
TGTGCCATCAGTGAATCTCTAGCGGGAGGTAATGAGCAGTTCTTC
>NA|TRBD2|TRBV7-2|TRBJ2-3
CASSLVGTSGGSSTDTQYF
TGTGCCAGCAGCTTAGTTGGGACTAGCGGGGGGTCGAGCACAGATACGCAGTATTTT
>NA|TRBD1|TRBV10-3|TRBJ2-4
CAIGDGTGTKNIQYF
TGTGCCATCGGTGACGGGACAGGGACGAAAAACATTCAGTACTTC
>NA|NA|TRBV5-1|TRBJ2-1
CASRSGSLVFNEQFF
TGCGCCAGCAGGAGTGGCAGCCTAGTCTTCAATGAGCAGTTCTTC
>few|TRBD1|TRBV3-1/TRBV3-2|TRBJ2-2
CASSRPLGQTNTGELFF
TGTGCCAGCAGCCGACCCCTGGGACAGACTAACACCGGGGAGCTGTTTTTT
>NA|TRBD1|TRBV7-9|TRBJ2-1
CASSHIQGVGTRPYNEQFF
TGTGCCAGCAGCCATATACAGGGGGTCGGGACAAGACCTTACAATGAGCAGTTCTTC
>NA|NA|TRBV19|TRBJ1-2
CASSIDRSYGYTF
TGTGCCAGTAGTATAGACAGGTCTTATGGCTACACCTTC
>NA|TRBD1|TRBV4-1|TRBJ1-1
CASSQVLGTDRSFF
TGCGCCAGCAGCCAAGTTCTCGGGACAGACCGTTCTTTCTTT
>NA|NA|TRBV7-9|TRBJ1-4
CASSPYMGGLQEKLFF
TGTGCCAGCAGCCCATATATGGGAGGACTTCAGGAAAAACTGTTTTTT
>NA|NA|TRBV18|TRBJ1-1
CASSPQAQFSEAFF
TGTGCCAGCTCACCCCAAGCACAGTTCTCTGAAGCTTTCTTT
>once|TRBD1|TRBV6-5|TRBJ1-2
CASSYGTGHGYTF
TGTGCCAGCAGTTACGGGACAGGGCATGGCTACACCTTC
>NA|NA|TRBV28|TRBJ1-3
CASSSQGNTIYF
TGTGCCAGCAGCTCACAGGGAAACACCATATATTTT
>NA|TRBD1|TRBV28|TRBJ2-5
CASLQGGGETQYF
TGTGCCAGCTTACAAGGGGGCGGCGAGACCCAGTACTTC
>NA|TRBD1|TRBV19|TRBJ1-2
CASGDRVSGYTF
TGTGCCAGCGGGGACAGGGTCAGTGGCTACACCTTC
>once|NA|TRBV7-9|TRBJ1-1
CASSVWTENTEAFF
TGTGCCAGCAGCGTTTGGACAGAGAACACTGAAGCTTTCTTT
>NA|TRBD1|TRBV11-2|TRBJ1-2
CASSPSGAAGGAQVRGYTF
TGTGCCAGCAGCCCTAGCGGGGCGGCAGGGGGCGCACAGGTTAGGGGCTACACCTTC
>NA|TRBD2|TRBV6-2/TRBV6-3|TRBJ2-7
CASSHHIAPRDGSAGDYEQYF
TGTGCCAGCAGTCACCACATTGCCCCCAGGGATGGGTCAGCGGGGGACTACGAGCAGTACTTC
>NA|NA|TRBV11-3|TRBJ2-5
CASSPTDRSQETQYF
TGTGCCAGCAGCCCGACCGACAGGAGCCAAGAGACCCAGTACTTC
>NA|TRBD1|TRBV3-1/TRBV3-2|TRBJ2-2
CASSPLRTGEGRTGELFF
TGTGCCAGCAGCCCCCTCCGGACAGGGGAGGGAAGGACCGGGGAGCTGTTTTTT
>NA|TRBD1|TRBV29-1|TRBJ1-1
CSVYSGTGGTEAFF
TGCAGCGTATACTCCGGGACAGGGGGTACTGAAGCTTTCTTT
>NA|NA|TRBV19|TRBJ1-1
CASRMGRRRSTEAFF
TGTGCCAGTAGGATGGGGAGGCGGCGGAGCACTGAAGCTTTCTTT
>NA|TRBD2|TRBV5-4|TRBJ2-7
CASAKRGTSHEQYF
TGTGCCAGCGCGAAGAGGGGGACTAGCCACGAGCAGTACTTC
>NA|TRBD2|TRBV5-1|TRBJ2-1
CASSSLGKGLAYNEQFF
TGCGCCAGCAGCTCGTTGGGAAAGGGACTAGCCTACAATGAGCAGTTCTTC
>NA|NA|TRBV5-1|TRBJ1-6
CASRARDIEHSPLHF
TGCGCCAGCAGAGCCCGGGACATTGAACATTCACCCCTCCACTTT
>NA|NA|TRBV5-4|TRBJ2-3
CASSPKRRGGLGGDTQYF
TGTGCCAGCAGCCCCAAGCGACGGGGGGGGCTAGGGGGCGATACGCAGTATTTT
>NA|NA|TRBV28|TRBJ1-1
CASPGIDPIRGNTEAFF
TGTGCCAGCCCTGGGATTGATCCGATAAGGGGGAACACTGAAGCTTTCTTT
>NA|NA|TRBV6-5|TRBJ1-3
CASSQTGFSGNTIYF
TGTGCCAGCAGTCAAACAGGGTTCTCTGGAAACACCATATATTTT
>NA|NA|TRBV14|TRBJ2-1
CASSPLAPGYNEQFF
TGTGCCAGCAGTCCTCTAGCGCCCGGCTACAATGAGCAGTTCTTC
>NA|TRBD2|TRBV25-1|TRBJ2-1
CASRKRGGTYNEQFF
TGTGCCAGCCGAAAGCGGGGGGGCACCTACAATGAGCAGTTCTTC
>NA|NA|TRBV18|TRBJ1-5
CASSPVSVGAPQHF
TGTGCCAGCTCACCAGTTTCGGTTGGGGCGCCCCAGCATTTT
>NA|NA|TRBV19|TRBJ1-2
CASGTKGGYTF
TGTGCCAGCGGGACAAAAGGTGGCTACACCTTC
>NA|NA|TRBV12-3/TRBV12-4|TRBJ1-2
CASSLQYGYTF
TGTGCCAGCAGTTTGCAGTATGGCTACACCTTC
>NA|NA|TRBV3-1/TRBV3-2|TRBJ2-7
CASSLRYRVTYEQYF
TGTGCCAGCAGCCTACGGTACAGGGTAACCTACGAGCAGTACTTC
>NA|NA|TRBV9|TRBJ2-1
CASSVWASGGNEQFF
TGTGCCAGCAGCGTATGGGCCTCTGGGGGGAATGAGCAGTTCTTC